This T cell receptor (beta chain) was captured in a study of blood T cell repertoires in COVID-19. For the study at large: From the United States, Italy and Spain came samples of acute and convalescent COVID-19. T cells, B-cell-depleted T cells, or PBMCs provided the cDNA or gDNA that served as material.

Recruitment covered over 20 US areas and drew participants whose ages spanned about 18 to 90 years. CDR3 length: 15 residues. Trimming at V came to 5 bases and at J to 0 bases, leaving 7 bases not matched to a gene. Per germline, CDR1 MDHEN and CDR2 SYDVKM. The authors' processing: Estimation of nucleated cell counts relied on the amplification of reference gene primers. The assay was immunoSEQ multiplex PCR, and TCRdb's table has in-frame clones only and misses some. The DNA was the basis for D and trimming; V, J and clone size are from that table. The repertoire holds around 260,000 clones, with 90% as singletons.

V usage is TRBV28 and J usage is TRBJ2-7, with 7 bases matching TRBD1. The clonotype comes from a woman aged 25-40 years who had recovered from COVID-19. Sequencing input: PBMCs or T cells enriched from blood (not recorded which). CDR3 protein: CASSPRQGFSYEQYF. In DNA, the CDR3 is TGTGCCAGCAGTCCGCGACAGGGATTCTCCTACGAGCAGTACTTC.